This TCR beta chain was identified during a study of blood T cell repertoires in COVID-19. Study details: From T cells, B-cell-depleted T cells, or PBMCs came the material, which was cDNA or gDNA.

Participant ages covered about 18 to 90 years across 25 or so US areas. Cohort 3 recovered donors had two negative PCRs, clearance, or symptom resolution. The CDR3 is 14 amino acids. J was trimmed by 3 bases and V by 4 bases; bases with no gene match: 6. Germline V gene lookup returns CDR1 MNHEY and CDR2 SMNVEV (reference sequence). TCRdb's copy holds only in-frame clones and misses some; the assay was immunoSEQ multiplex PCR. The table lists 200,000 to 250,000 clones, roughly 86% of them singletons. In this sample, this clone turned up a few times. The sequencing input was PBMCs or T cells enriched from blood (not recorded which). This TCR came from a woman aged 45-59 years who had recovered from COVID-19. The chain combines TRBV27 with TRBJ2-7; 7 bases agree with TRBD2. For the CDR3, the DNA is TGTGCCAGCAGTTCACTAGCGAGTCTCTACGAGCAGTACTTC. As protein: CASSSLASLYEQYF.